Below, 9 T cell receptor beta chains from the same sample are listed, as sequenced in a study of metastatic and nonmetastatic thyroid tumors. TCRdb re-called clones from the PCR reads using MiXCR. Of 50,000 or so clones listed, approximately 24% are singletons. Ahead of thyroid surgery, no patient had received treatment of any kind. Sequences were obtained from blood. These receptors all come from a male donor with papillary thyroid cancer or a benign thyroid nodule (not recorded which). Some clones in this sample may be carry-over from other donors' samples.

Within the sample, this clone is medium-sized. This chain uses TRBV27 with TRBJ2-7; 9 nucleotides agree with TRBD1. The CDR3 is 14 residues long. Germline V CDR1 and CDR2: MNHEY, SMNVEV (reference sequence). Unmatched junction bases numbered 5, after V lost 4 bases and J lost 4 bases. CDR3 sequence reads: CASSSTGGGYEQYF. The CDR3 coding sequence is TGTGCCAGCAGTTCGACAGGGGGGGGATACGAGCAGTACTTC.

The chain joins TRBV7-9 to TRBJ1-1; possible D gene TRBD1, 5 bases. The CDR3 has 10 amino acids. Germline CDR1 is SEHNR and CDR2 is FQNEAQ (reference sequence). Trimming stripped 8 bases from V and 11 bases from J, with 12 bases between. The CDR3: CASQGTKAFF. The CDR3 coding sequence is TGTGCCAGCCAGGGCACGAAGGCTTTCTTT.

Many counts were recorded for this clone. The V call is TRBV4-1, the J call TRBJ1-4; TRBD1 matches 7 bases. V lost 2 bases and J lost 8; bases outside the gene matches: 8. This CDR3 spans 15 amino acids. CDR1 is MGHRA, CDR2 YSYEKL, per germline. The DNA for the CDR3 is TGCGCCAGCAGCCAACTCGACAGGGAGGACGAAAAACTGTTTTTT. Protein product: CASSQLDREDEKLFF.

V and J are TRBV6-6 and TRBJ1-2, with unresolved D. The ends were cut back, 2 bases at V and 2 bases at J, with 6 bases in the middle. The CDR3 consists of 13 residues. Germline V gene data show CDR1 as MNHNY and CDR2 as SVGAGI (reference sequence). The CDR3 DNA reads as TGTGCCAGCAGTTACGGCGGCAACTATGGCTACACCTTC. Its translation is CASSYGGNYGYTF.

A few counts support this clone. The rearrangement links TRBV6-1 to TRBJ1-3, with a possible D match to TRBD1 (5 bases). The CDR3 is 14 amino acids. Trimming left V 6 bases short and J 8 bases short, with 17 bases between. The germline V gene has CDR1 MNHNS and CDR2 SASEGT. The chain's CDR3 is CASSWGRGKDTIYF. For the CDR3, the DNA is TGTGCCAGCAGCTGGGGACGGGGAAAGGACACCATATATTTT.

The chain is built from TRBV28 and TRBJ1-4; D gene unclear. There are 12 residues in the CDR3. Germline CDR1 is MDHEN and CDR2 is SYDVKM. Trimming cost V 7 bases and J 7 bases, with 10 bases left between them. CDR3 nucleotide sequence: TGTGCCAGCAACCTTTTTGTTGAAAAACTGTTTTTT. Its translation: CASNLFVEKLFF.

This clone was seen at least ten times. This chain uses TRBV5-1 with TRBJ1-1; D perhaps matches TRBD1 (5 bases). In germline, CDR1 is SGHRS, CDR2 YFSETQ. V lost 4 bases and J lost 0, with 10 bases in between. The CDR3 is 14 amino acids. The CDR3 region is CASSPGTLNTEAFF. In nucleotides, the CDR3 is TGCGCCAGCAGCCCCGGGACTCTGAACACTGAAGCTTTCTTT. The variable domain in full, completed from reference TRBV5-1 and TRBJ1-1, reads KAGVTQTPRYLIKTRGQQVTLSCSPISGHRSVSWYQQTPGQGLQFLFEYFSETQRNKGNFPGRFSGRQFSNSRSEMNVSTLELGDSALYLCASSPGTLNTEAFFGQGTRLTVV.

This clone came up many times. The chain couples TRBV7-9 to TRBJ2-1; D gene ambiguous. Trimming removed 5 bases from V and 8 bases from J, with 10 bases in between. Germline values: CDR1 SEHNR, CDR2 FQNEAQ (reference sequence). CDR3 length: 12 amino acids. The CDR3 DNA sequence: TGTGCCAGCAGCGCGACCCAGGATGAGCAGTTCTTC. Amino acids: CASSATQDEQFF.

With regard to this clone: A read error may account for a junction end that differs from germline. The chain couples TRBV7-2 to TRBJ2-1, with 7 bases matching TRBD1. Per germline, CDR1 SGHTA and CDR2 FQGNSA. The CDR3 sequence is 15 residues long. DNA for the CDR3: TGTGCCGGCAGGTTCAGGGGGTCCTCCTACAATGAGCAGTTCTTC. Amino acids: CAGRFRGSSYNEQFF.